The present entry profiles one T cell receptor beta chain with its context. Germline lookup yields CDR1 LGHNA and CDR2 YSLEER. The CDR3 is 16 amino acids. Trimming cost V 0 bases and J 4 bases, with 13 bases left between them. The entry originates in a study of blood T cell repertoires in COVID-19. TCRdb's copy holds only in-frame clones and misses some; the assay was immunoSEQ multiplex PCR. The table records approximately 270,000 clones, about 80% of them present only once. The sequencing sample was made of peripheral blood. V is TRBV4-3 and J is TRBJ2-1; TRBD2 is a possible D gene (6 bases). This TCR was sampled from a person aged 65 to 85 with COVID-19, enrolled during active disease. In nucleotides, the CDR3 is TGCGCCAGCAGCCAAGATATAAGCGGGCGATACAATGAGCAGTTCTTC. Translating gives CASSQDISGRYNEQFF.